Listed here is a single T cell receptor (beta chain). Compared with germline, one end of the junction differs, possibly owing to a read error. These data belong to a study of blood T cell repertoires in COVID-19. Original handling: Amplified reference gene primers provided the basis for estimating nucleated cell counts. The method was immunoSEQ multiplex PCR; TCRdb's version includes in-frame clones alone and lacks a portion of them. V and J calls and clone size are as listed in that table; D and trimming were resolved from the DNA. The table includes about 280,000 clones, roughly 91% detected once. Germline CDR1 is MNHNS and CDR2 is SASEGT. The CDR3 covers 15 residues.

Sequencing was performed on peripheral blood. J is TRBJ2-3 and V is TRBV6-1; 16 positions match TRBD2. The clonotype was recovered from a man in his forties or fifties with acute or convalescent COVID-19. CDR3 sequence (DNA): TGTGCCAGCAGTGAAGGACCGGGACTAGCGGGGGGGCGCGTTTTT. Translated: CASSEGPGLAGGRVF.